This T cell receptor (beta chain) was captured in a study of cytomegalovirus exposure and HLA in healthy donors. Study-wide results and limits: Later analysis associated a missense DCLRE1C variant with TCR beta V- and J-gene trimming.

The study ran its PCR with 60 Vbeta and 13 Jbeta primers. Only in-frame clones appear in the TCRdb table, and some are missing; sequencing was by immunoSEQ multiplex PCR. The data show about 210,000 clones, 75% to 80% seen once. Worth noting for this clone: As yet, its antigen is unknown.

Trimming cost V 0 bases and J 6 bases; bases outside gene matches: 7. Germline lookup yields CDR1 LGHNA and CDR2 YNFKEQ. The CDR3 is 16 amino acids. The sequence was collected from a male donor in good health and CMV-seronegative. The sequenced sample was PBMCs. J is TRBJ2-5 and V is TRBV4-2, with 10 bases matching TRBD1. DNA of the CDR3: TGTGCCAGCAGCCAAGATAGGGACAGGGGTACGAAGACCCAGTACTTC. As protein: CASSQDRDRGTKTQYF.